This T cell receptor beta chain was obtained from a study of blood T cell repertoires in COVID-19. CDR3 length: 16 amino acids. Trimming pared 2 bases from V and 8 bases from J, leaving 21 bases between. Germline CDR1 LNHDA, CDR2 SQIVND (reference sequence). TCRdb keeps only in-frame clones here, not all; method: immunoSEQ multiplex PCR. The sample shows fewer than 450,000 clones, about 90% of them seen only once. Participant-reported clinical history was the basis for cohort assignment. What was sequenced was PBMCs or T cells enriched from blood (not recorded which). The chain combines TRBV19 with TRBJ1-2; unclear D gene. The TCR sequence derives from a man aged 18 to 35 who had recovered from COVID-19. The CDR3 DNA sequence: TGTGCCAGTAGTATACAACACGCAACGACAATATACGGCTACACCTTC. It codes for CASSIQHATTIYGYTF.